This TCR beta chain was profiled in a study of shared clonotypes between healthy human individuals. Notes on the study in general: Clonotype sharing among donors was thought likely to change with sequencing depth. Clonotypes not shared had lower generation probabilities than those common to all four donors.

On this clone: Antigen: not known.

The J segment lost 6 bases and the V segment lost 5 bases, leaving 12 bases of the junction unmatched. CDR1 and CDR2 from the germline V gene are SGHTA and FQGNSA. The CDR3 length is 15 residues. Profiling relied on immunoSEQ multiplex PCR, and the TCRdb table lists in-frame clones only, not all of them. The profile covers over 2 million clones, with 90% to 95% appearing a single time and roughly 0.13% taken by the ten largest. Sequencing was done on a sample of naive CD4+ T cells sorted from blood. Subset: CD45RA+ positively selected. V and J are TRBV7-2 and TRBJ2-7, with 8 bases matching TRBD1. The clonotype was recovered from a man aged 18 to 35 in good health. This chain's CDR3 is CASSQQSGTGLEQYF. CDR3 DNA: TGTGCCAGCAGCCAACAAAGTGGGACAGGACTCGAGCAGTACTTC. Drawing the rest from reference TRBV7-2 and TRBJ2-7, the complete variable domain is GAGVSQSPSNKVTEKGKDVELRCDPISGHTALYWYRQSLGQGLEFLIYFQGNSAPDKSGLPSDRFSAERTGGSVSTLTIQRTQQEDSAVYLCASSQQSGTGLEQYFGPGTRLTVT.